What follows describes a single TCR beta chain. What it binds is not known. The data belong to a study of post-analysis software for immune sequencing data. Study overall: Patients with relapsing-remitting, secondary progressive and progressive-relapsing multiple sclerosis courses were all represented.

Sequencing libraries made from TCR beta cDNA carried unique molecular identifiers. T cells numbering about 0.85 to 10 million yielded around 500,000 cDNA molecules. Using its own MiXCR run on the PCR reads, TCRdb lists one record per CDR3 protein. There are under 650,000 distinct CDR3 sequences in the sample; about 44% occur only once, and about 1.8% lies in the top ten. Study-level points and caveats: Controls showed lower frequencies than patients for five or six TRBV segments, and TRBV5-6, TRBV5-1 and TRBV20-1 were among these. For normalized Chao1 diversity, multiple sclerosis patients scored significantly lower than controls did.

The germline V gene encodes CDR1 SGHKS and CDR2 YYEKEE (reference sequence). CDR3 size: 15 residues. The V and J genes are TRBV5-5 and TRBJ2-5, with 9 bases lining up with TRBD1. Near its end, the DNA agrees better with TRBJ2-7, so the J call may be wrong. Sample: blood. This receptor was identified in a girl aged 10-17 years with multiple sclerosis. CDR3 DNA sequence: TGTGCCAGCAGCCATGCCGGGACAGGGAGTTACGAGCAGTACTTC. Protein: CASSHAGTGSYEQYF.